This TCR beta chain appears in the sequencing data of a study of shared clonotypes between healthy human individuals. Trimming removed 4 bases at V and 0 bases at J, with 19 bases between. This CDR3 spans 18 amino acids. Germline lookup yields CDR1 SGHTA and CDR2 FQGNSA. An assay was performed, and its level was deep. Measured with immunoSEQ multiplex PCR; TCRdb has only the in-frame clones, and not every one. The sample carries 2 million to 2.5 million clones, 85% to 95% recorded once. Free of recent acute infections or vaccinations, the donors were healthy HIV-negative adults. Partitioning of CD4+ cells yielded a CD45RA+ naive subset and a CD45RA-negative memory subset.

V and J are TRBV7-2 and TRBJ2-1; TRBD2 is a possible D gene (7 bases). The sequence was collected from a man in his late teens or twenties in good health. Some clones in this sample may be carry-over from other donors' samples. Material for sequencing was naive CD4+ T cells from PBMCs. Subset defined: CD45RA+ positively selected. This chain's CDR3 is CASSSPLRGRASYNEQFF. The CDR3 DNA reads TGTGCCAGCAGCTCCCCCCTGAGGGGGAGGGCCTCCTACAATGAGCAGTTCTTC.